Listed below are T cell receptor beta chains from one sample, sequenced in a study of cytomegalovirus exposure and HLA in healthy donors. Profiled with immunoSEQ multiplex PCR; TCRdb holds only in-frame clones, not every one. The sample has under 200,000 clones, around four fifths seen once; the top ten hold over 0.95%. Sequencing was done on a sample of PBMCs. These receptors came from a woman between 45 and 60 years old in good health and CMV-seronegative. The CDR3 runs from the conserved cysteine through the conserved F or W. The D gene is left open where the match is weak. Part of the rows lack a size; the others show once, few, many or a class for expanded clones.

size	length	V	J	D	DNA	CDR3
-	17	TRBV19	TRBJ2-7	TRBD1	TGTGCCAGTAGTATAATTACGAGTAGGGGACAGCCTTCCGAGCAGTACTTC	CASSIITSRGQPSEQYF
-	17	TRBV7-2	TRBJ1-2	TRBD1	TGTGCCAGCACACTCCACGGGACAGGGGCAACTCACTATGGCTACACCTTC	CASTLHGTGATHYGYTF
few	13	TRBV14	TRBJ2-5	-	TGTGCCAGCAGCCAAGATAGTAGTACCGCCCAGTACTTC	CASSQDSSTAQYF
-	15	TRBV7-9	TRBJ2-1	TRBD1	TGTGCCAGCAGCCTCGGACAGGGTGCCTACAATGAGCAGTTCTTC	CASSLGQGAYNEQFF
-	16	TRBV18	TRBJ2-3	TRBD1	TGTGCCAGCTCACCACCGGACAGGGTGAACACAGATACGCAGTATTTT	CASSPPDRVNTDTQYF
-	16	TRBV7-6	TRBJ1-1	TRBD1	TGTGCCAGCAGCTCGGCCGGGACAGGGTTGGACACTGAAGCTTTCTTT	CASSSAGTGLDTEAFF
few	17	TRBV7-8	TRBJ1-1	TRBD1	TGTGCCAGCAGCTTAAGACAGGGGGCCCGCTTGAACACTGAAGCTTTCTTT	CASSLRQGARLNTEAFF
-	17	TRBV5-5	TRBJ2-7	TRBD2	TGTGCCAGCAGCTTCGGACTAGCCTTATCTATAGCCTACGAGCAGTACTTC	CASSFGLALSIAYEQYF
-	16	TRBV28	TRBJ1-3	-	TGTGCCAGCAGTGTCACCGGGTCCCCCTCTGGAAACACCATATATTTT	CASSVTGSPSGNTIYF
-	15	TRBV28	TRBJ1-2	TRBD1	TGTGCCAGCAGTTCCCAGGGACAGGGGGGTCAGGGCTACACCTTC	CASSSQGQGGQGYTF
few	15	TRBV4-3	TRBJ2-3	TRBD2	TGCGCCAGCAGCCAAAATGGGGGGGGGTTGGATACGCAGTATTTT	CASSQNGGGLDTQYF
-	16	TRBV27	TRBJ1-2	TRBD1	TGTGCCAGCAGTTTGCTACCCGGACAGGGGGCTTATGGCTACACCTTC	CASSLLPGQGAYGYTF
-	14	TRBV7-2	TRBJ2-7	-	TGTGCCAGCAGCTTAAACCACAGGGTCTACGAGCAGTACTTC	CASSLNHRVYEQYF
-	18	TRBV5-6	TRBJ1-3	TRBD1	TGTGCCAGCAGCTTGCAGGGGGAAGACTACAACTCTGGAAACACCATATATTTT	CASSLQGEDYNSGNTIYF
-	14	TRBV10-2	TRBJ1-4	-	TGCGCCAGCAGCCCTAGATTGGAGAGTGAAAAACTGTTTTTT	CASSPRLESEKLFF
once	16	TRBV7-2	TRBJ1-4	TRBD1	TGTGCCAGCAGCTACATTACAGGGGTGAAAGGTGAAAAACTGTTTTTT	CASSYITGVKGEKLFF
-	19	TRBV7-9	TRBJ1-3	-	TGTGCCAGCAGCTTAGGCCGGTTGGACAGTGGCTACTCTGGAAACACCATATATTTT	CASSLGRLDSGYSGNTIYF
-	13	TRBV2	TRBJ1-5	TRBD1	TGTGCCAGCATGGGCAGGGGGCATCAGCCCCAGCATTTT	CASMGRGHQPQHF
-	17	TRBV4-3	TRBJ1-6	-	TGCGCCAGCAGCCAAGGAGGACAATCCGGGTGGCGGTCACCCCTCCACTTT	CASSQGGQSGWRSPLHF
-	14	TRBV4-2	TRBJ1-5	-	TGTGCCAGCAGCCAAGTCGGTAGCAATCAGCCCCAGCATTTT	CASSQVGSNQPQHF
-	15	TRBV28	TRBJ1-1	-	TGTGCCAGCAGTTTTACAGGGATGGAGAACACTGAAGCTTTCTTT	CASSFTGMENTEAFF
-	14	TRBV2	TRBJ2-2	-	TGTGCCAGCAGTGAAGGGGGGGAGGTCTGGGAGCTGTTTTTT	CASSEGGEVWELFF
-	13	TRBV7-3	TRBJ1-2	-	TGTGCCAGCAGCCAACAGGCTAACTATGGCTACACCTTC	CASSQQANYGYTF
-	15	TRBV4-3	TRBJ2-5	-	TGCGCCAGCAGCCAAGAGACGAGGTTACAAGAGACCCAGTACTTC	CASSQETRLQETQYF
-	13	TRBV28	TRBJ1-1	-	TGTGCCAGCAGTTTACTCCAGACATCTGAAGCTTTCTTT	CASSLLQTSEAFF
once	14	TRBV4-1	TRBJ1-1	TRBD1	TGCGCCAGCAGCCTAGGGGGCGCGAACACTGAAGCTTTCTTT	CASSLGGANTEAFF
-	17	TRBV7-8	TRBJ2-1	-	TGTGCCAGCAGCTTAGCGGCCTATCAGCCAGGCTACAATGAGCAGTTCTTC	CASSLAAYQPGYNEQFF
-	14	TRBV5-8	TRBJ2-3	-	TGTGCCAGCAGTTCTGAGGTCCGCACAGATACGCAGTATTTT	CASSSEVRTDTQYF
-	14	TRBV28	TRBJ1-2	TRBD1	TGTGCCAGCAGTTTCCGGGACAGGTCTGGAGGCTACACCTTC	CASSFRDRSGGYTF
few	14	TRBV7-9	TRBJ1-4	TRBD1	TGTGCCAGCAGCTTCGGACAGGAGGCTGAAAAACTGTTTTTT	CASSFGQEAEKLFF
-	14	TRBV18	TRBJ2-7	-	TGTGCCAGCTCATCCACTAGACTAGACCACGAGCAGTACTTC	CASSSTRLDHEQYF
few	15	TRBV27	TRBJ1-6	TRBD1	TGTGCCAGCAGGGCCTGGACAGGGGGCAATTCACCCCTCCACTTT	CASRAWTGGNSPLHF
-	16	TRBV6-5	TRBJ2-3	-	TGTGCCAGCAGTTACATGGGGGGAGCGGGCACAGATACGCAGTATTTT	CASSYMGGAGTDTQYF
-	16	TRBV5-1	TRBJ2-5	TRBD1	TGCGCCAGCAGCTTGCAATTGACAGGGCCCCAAGAGACCCAGTACTTC	CASSLQLTGPQETQYF
-	16	TRBV2	TRBJ2-1	TRBD2	TGTGCCACCCTCCGGACTAGCGGGGGAACCTACAATGAGCAGTTCTTC	CATLRTSGGTYNEQFF
-	15	TRBV2	TRBJ1-6	TRBD1	TGTGCCAGCATCAGAGACAGGGCAGATAATTCACCCCTCCACTTT	CASIRDRADNSPLHF
-	14	TRBV5-1	TRBJ2-3	-	TGCGCCAGCAGCGGAGGGGACCCCACAGATACGCAGTATTTT	CASSGGDPTDTQYF
-	17	TRBV29-1	TRBJ1-5	TRBD1	TGCAGCGTTATGACAGGGGTGGATTTAGGTGGCAATCAGCCCCAGCATTTT	CSVMTGVDLGGNQPQHF
-	16	TRBV6-5	TRBJ1-6	-	TGTGCCAGCAGTTACAGCCTGAGCTCCTATAATTCACCCCTCCACTTT	CASSYSLSSYNSPLHF
-	15	TRBV2	TRBJ2-1	TRBD2	TGTGCCAGCAGCGCCACCGGGACTAGAAACAATGAGCAGTTCTTC	CASSATGTRNNEQFF
-	16	TRBV18	TRBJ1-5	-	TGTGCCAGCTCACCTGGGGGGAGCCTTAGCAATCAGCCCCAGCATTTT	CASSPGGSLSNQPQHF
-	15	TRBV6-5	TRBJ2-7	-	TGTGCCAGCAGTCCCCCCTTTGCGGCAACCTACGAGCAGTACTTC	CASSPPFAATYEQYF
-	14	TRBV9	TRBJ2-7	-	TGTGCCAGCAGCGTAGGCAGGGCTACCTACGAGCAGTACTTC	CASSVGRATYEQYF
-	13	TRBV2	TRBJ1-2	TRBD1	TGTGCCAGCAGTTACGGGACAGCCTATGGCTACACCTTC	CASSYGTAYGYTF
-	16	TRBV28	TRBJ2-3	TRBD1	TGTGCCAGCAGTTTCTATGGGAGTACCCCGGGACAGGGTAACTATTTT	CASSFYGSTPGQGNYF
-	15	TRBV7-3	TRBJ2-1	-	TGTGCCAGCAGCATTGACAGTGCCCCCTACAATGAGCAGTTCTTC	CASSIDSAPYNEQFF
-	16	TRBV13	TRBJ2-3	-	TGTGCCAGCAGCTTAGGGAGGCGGTCTAGCACAGATACGCAGTATTTT	CASSLGRRSSTDTQYF
-	14	TRBV6-6	TRBJ2-7	TRBD1	TGTGCCAGCAGTCTCTCCAGGGGGTCCTACGAGCAGTACTTC	CASSLSRGSYEQYF
-	14	TRBV15	TRBJ1-5	-	TGTGCCACCAGCAGAGGTCGAATCGAGCAGCCCCAGCATTTT	CATSRGRIEQPQHF
-	15	TRBV5-1	TRBJ2-1	TRBD1	TGCGCCAGCAGGTCGCCGGACAGGGGTTACTATGAGCAGTTCTTC	CASRSPDRGYYEQFF
few	16	TRBV4-3	TRBJ1-5	-	TGCGCCAGCAGCCAAGCGGCGCAGGACTTTAATCAGCCCCAGCATTTT	CASSQAAQDFNQPQHF
-	15	TRBV28	TRBJ1-2	-	TGTGCCAGCAGTTTAGGCCCAGGATCTGCCTATGGCTACACCTTC	CASSLGPGSAYGYTF
few	14	TRBV6-1	TRBJ2-7	TRBD1	TGTGCCAGCGGCCTCCGGGACAGGGACTACGAGCAGTACTTC	CASGLRDRDYEQYF
-	15	TRBV10-3	TRBJ2-7	-	TGTGCCATCCAAGGAACAGATCGAAACCCCTACGAGCAGTACTTC	CAIQGTDRNPYEQYF
-	15	TRBV18	TRBJ2-7	-	TGTGCCAGCTCACCAACAGGGTCAGCTAGGGACGAGCAGTACTTC	CASSPTGSARDEQYF